This T cell receptor beta chain originates from a study of regulatory T cells in long-lasting Graves disease. Study-level results: Analysis covered peripheral blood alone, not thyroid tissue. TRBV28, TRBJ1-2 and TRBJ2-5 were segments that persistent disease favored.

For TCR beta, libraries came from iRepertoire HTBI primers and Arm-PCR of CDR3 regions. TCRdb analysed the multiplex PCR reads with MiXCR anew, one entry per CDR3 protein. The sample carries 530,000 or so distinct CDR3 sequences, about 13% recorded once. Time point in this sample: newly diagnosed GD, antithyroid drugs for less than 3 months. Extracted PBMC RNA gave rise to the TCR library. All patients originated from an endocrinology department located in Xi'an, China. The germline CDR1 and CDR2 sequences are SGHRS and YFSETQ. The CDR3 sequence is 18 residues long. J lost 0 bases, V lost 4 bases, and 9 bases had no gene match. On this clonotype: Its antigen is still unknown.

This same sample was also taken into another study, of T cells in Graves' hyperthyroidism and ophthalmopathy. From that report: RT-PCR in the first round (using the HTBI primer set) targeted the TCR CDR3.

V is TRBV5-1 and J is TRBJ2-3, with 12 positions matching TRBD2. The sequences come from peripheral blood mononuclear cells (PBMCs), collected at new diagnosis, from a patient treated with antithyroid drugs. The sequence was collected from a man aged 30-40 years with Graves disease. In nucleotides, the CDR3 is TGCGCCAGCAGCCAACCTAGGACTAGCGGGACTAGCACAGATACGCAGTATTTT. Amino acids: CASSQPRTSGTSTDTQYF.